The 21 T cell receptor beta chains listed next were all sequenced from one sample in a study of T cells in localized non-small cell lung cancer. The data were produced by immunoSEQ multiplex PCR, yet TCRdb's version contains in-frame clones alone and is incomplete. This sample has some 27,000 clones, with roughly 89% found just once. This specimen was peripheral blood, taken before any cancer treatment. These receptors were taken from a woman between 18 and 55 years old with stage I lung adenocarcinoma.

The V call is TRBV19, the J call TRBJ2-3, with D possibly TRBD1 on 6 matching bases. This CDR3 contains 16 residues. Germline V gene data show CDR1 as LNHDA and CDR2 as SQIVND (reference sequence). V lost 4 bases, J lost 6 bases, and 20 bases lay in between. CDR3 bases: TGTGCCAGTAGTAAGTACCCTACAGGGATGGACGATACGCAGTATTTT. Residues: CASSKYPTGMDDTQYF. The full variable domain, with the rest looked up from reference TRBV19 and TRBJ2-3, is DGGITQSPKYLFRKEGQNVTLSCEQNLNHDAMYWYRQDPGQGLRLIYYSQIVNDFQKGDIAEGYSVSREKKESFPLTVTSAQKNPTAFYLCASSKYPTGMDDTQYFGPGTRLTVL.

This clone has a single count. The chain links TRBV27 to TRBJ2-2, with D uncertain. Trimming cost V 5 bases and J 3 bases, with 7 bases left between them. Germline assignment: CDR1 MNHEY and CDR2 SMNVEV (reference sequence). The CDR3 extends over 13 amino acids. The DNA of the CDR3 is TGTGCCAGCAGTCCCTCCTACACCGGGGAGCTGTTTTTT. It is translated as CASSPSYTGELFF.

The chain links TRBV7-2 to TRBJ1-3; D gene uncertain. V lost 3 bases to trimming and J lost 0 bases, with 18 bases between them. CDR3 length: 18 amino acids. In germline, CDR1 is SGHTA, CDR2 FQGNSA. Here the CDR3 reads CASSFRATAGSSGNTIYF. CDR3 sequence (DNA): TGTGCCAGCAGCTTCCGGGCTACAGCTGGATCCTCTGGAAACACCATATATTTT.

The chain uses TRBV7-2 and TRBJ2-1; TRBD1 agrees at 11 bases. V lost 3 bases and J lost 3; bases outside the gene matches: 1. The germline CDR1 and CDR2 sequences are SGHTA and FQGNSA. This CDR3 is built from 15 residues. For the CDR3, the DNA is TGTGCCAGCAGCTTCGGGACAGGGGGCTACAATGAGCAGTTCTTC. It specifies CASSFGTGGYNEQFF.

The chain carries TRBV6-5 and TRBJ1-3; possible D gene TRBD1, 6 bases. This CDR3 is built from 14 residues. Germline V gene data show CDR1 as MNHEY and CDR2 as SVGAGI. Deletions cut 5 bases from V and 4 bases from J, with 12 bases between. CDR3 nucleotide sequence: TGTGCCAGCAGTAACGACAGGCTAGGAAACACCATATATTTT. Translating it yields CASSNDRLGNTIYF.

The rearrangement uses TRBV7-9 and TRBJ2-1; D might be TRBD1 (6 bases). The germline CDR1 and CDR2 sequences are SEHNR and FQNEAQ (reference sequence). Trimming took off 3 bases at V and 9 bases at J, with 12 bases between the two ends. The CDR3 contains 13 residues. CDR3 amino acids: CASSLSRGFEQFF. CDR3 DNA: TGTGCCAGCAGCTTGAGCAGGGGATTTGAGCAGTTCTTC.

The J gene is TRBJ2-3, the V gene TRBV7-9, with 12 bases aligning to TRBD2. Germline V CDR1 and CDR2: SEHNR, FQNEAQ (reference sequence). The CDR3 is 17 residues long. V gave up 2 bases and J gave up 5 bases; unmatched junction bases: 8. CDR3 sequence: CASSLSFGLAGKDTQYF. The CDR3 DNA reads TGTGCCAGCAGCTTAAGTTTCGGACTAGCGGGGAAAGATACGCAGTATTTT. The full variable domain, its missing parts supplied by reference TRBV7-9 and TRBJ2-3, is DTGVSQNPRHKITKRGQNVTFRCDPISEHNRLYWYRQTLGQGPEFLTYFQNEAQLEKSRLLSDRFSAERPKGSFSTLEIQRTEQGDSAMYLCASSLSFGLAGKDTQYFGPGTRLTVL.

The chain is built from TRBV6-1 and TRBJ2-6, with TRBD1 matching over 7 bases. Germline CDR1 and CDR2: MNHNS and SASEGT. This CDR3 has 15 amino acids. V dropped 6 bases and J dropped 0; count of bases not matched to a gene: 2. CDR3 nucleotide sequence: TGTGCCAGCAGGGCAGGGGGCTCTGGGGCCAACGTCCTGACTTTC. Amino acids: CASRAGGSGANVLTF.

This chain's CDR3 is CACIGQINEQFF. The DNA for the CDR3 is TGTGCCTGTATTGGACAGATCAATGAGCAGTTCTTC. The chain joins TRBV30 to TRBJ2-1; possible D gene TRBD1, 6 bases. The CDR3 is 12 residues long. Per germline, CDR1 GTSNPN and CDR2 SVGIG (reference sequence). V was shortened by 6 bases and J by 6 bases, with 12 bases between the two germline ends.

The rearrangement links TRBV6-1 to TRBJ1-5; 7 bases are shared with TRBD1. V was clipped by 8 bases and J by 4 bases; unmatched bases: 11. Germline V gene lookup returns CDR1 MNHNS and CDR2 SASEGT. CDR3 length: 15 amino acids. In DNA form, the CDR3 reads TGTGCCAGCCGGAGATTGGGGACAGTAAATCAGCCCCAGCATTTT. Protein: CASRRLGTVNQPQHF.

The V and J genes are TRBV18 and TRBJ2-3; no reliable D call. The germline V and J ends were trimmed by 1 base and 3 bases, with 2 bases remaining between them. CDR1 and CDR2 from the germline V gene are KGHSH and LQKENI. The CDR3 is 12 residues long. CDR3 residues: CASSPRTDTQYF. CDR3 nucleotide sequence: TGTGCCAGCTCACCACGGACAGATACGCAGTATTTT. The whole variable domain, remainder taken from reference TRBV18 and TRBJ2-3, is NAGVMQNPRHLVRRRGQEARLRCSPMKGHSHVYWYRQLPEEGLKFMVYLQKENIIDESGMPKERFSAEFPKEGPSILRIQQVVRGDSAAYFCASSPRTDTQYFGPGTRLTVL.

The CDR3 loop reads CASSEVRGWGFGYTF. The CDR3 DNA is TGTGCCAGCAGTGAAGTCAGGGGTTGGGGTTTTGGCTACACCTTC. The rearrangement uses TRBV6-1 and TRBJ1-2; possibly TRBD1 for D (6 bases). The CDR3 is made up of 15 amino acids. Trimming left V 1 base short and J 7 bases short, with 16 bases between. Germline V lookup: CDR1 MNHNS, CDR2 SASEGT.

The chain uses TRBV29-1 and TRBJ1-3; 7 bases fit TRBD1. Trimming took 1 base from V and 3 from J; bases not matched to a gene: 6. The germline gives CDR1 SQVTM, CDR2 ANQGSEA. CDR3 length equals 15 residues. The CDR3 here is CSVEAFTGVGNTIYF. DNA of the CDR3: TGCAGCGTTGAAGCCTTTACAGGGGTTGGAAACACCATATATTTT.

The CDR3 nucleotides are TGTGCCAGCAGTGTATCAGCAACGCTTAACTATGGCTACACCTTC. Its protein is CASSVSATLNYGYTF. The rearrangement links TRBV6-1 to TRBJ1-2; D not certain. Germline V gene lookup returns CDR1 MNHNS and CDR2 SASEGT. The CDR3 is 15 residues long. With 4 bases removed from V and 1 base from J, the gap between germline ends came to 13 bases.

V is TRBV25-1 and J is TRBJ2-1; possibly TRBD1 or TRBD2 for D (5 bases each). V dropped 4 bases and J dropped 6 bases, with 13 bases sitting between them. The CDR3 sequence is 14 residues long. Looked up from germline, CDR1 is MGHDK and CDR2 is SYGVNS. The chain's CDR3 is CASSGHRTGNEQFF. Here the CDR3 DNA reads TGTGCCAGCAGTGGCCACAGGACTGGCAATGAGCAGTTCTTC. Full variable domain (remainder filled in from reference TRBV25-1 and TRBJ2-1): EADIYQTPRYLVIGTGKKITLECSQTMGHDKMYWYQQDPGMELHLIHYSYGVNSTEKGDLSSESTVSRIRTEHFPLTLESARPSHTSQYLCASSGHRTGNEQFFGPGTRLTVL.

CDR3 in amino acids: CASSQGLAGIGYNEQFF. CDR3 DNA: TGCGCCAGCAGCCAGGGACTAGCGGGTATAGGGTACAATGAGCAGTTCTTC. This chain connects TRBV5-1 to TRBJ2-1; 12 bases agree with TRBD2. The V gene's germline CDR1 is SGHRS and CDR2 YFSETQ. This CDR3 comprises 17 residues. J gave up 4 bases and V 4 bases, and 9 bases lay outside the gene matches.

The J gene is TRBJ2-7, the V gene TRBV7-8, with TRBD1 matching over 9 bases. Unmatched junction bases numbered 7, after V lost 5 bases and J lost 5 bases. CDR3 length: 14 residues. CDR1 is SGHVS, CDR2 FQNEAQ, per germline. For the CDR3, the DNA is TGTGCCAGCAGCGGGGGACAGGGCTTGAACGAGCAGTACTTC. Its translation: CASSGGQGLNEQYF. Combining the CDR3 with reference TRBV7-8 and TRBJ2-7 gives the whole variable domain GAGVSQSPRYKVAKRGQDVALRCDPISGHVSLFWYQQALGQGPEFLTYFQNEAQLDKSGLPSDRFFAERPEGSVSTLKIQRTQQEDSAVYLCASSGGQGLNEQYFGPGTRLTVT.

V is TRBV5-1 and J is TRBJ1-4, with D unclear. Trimming took 2 bases from V and 0 from J, leaving 5 bases between them. The CDR3 loop spans 14 amino acids. CDR1 SGHRS and CDR2 YFSETQ come from the germline V gene. CDR3 region: CASSLDSTNEKLFF. DNA for the CDR3: TGCGCCAGCAGCTTAGACTCAACTAATGAAAAACTGTTTTTT.

This chain joins TRBV15 and TRBJ2-5; no clear D gene. The end of the DNA aligns better with TRBJ2-7, so the J call may be wrong. The CDR3 loop spans 13 amino acids. Germline assignment: CDR1 LNHNV and CDR2 YYDKDF (reference sequence). CDR3 sequence reads: CATSTKTGSEQYF. The CDR3 DNA follows: TGTGCCACCAGCACCAAGACGGGTAGCGAGCAGTACTTC.

The chain combines TRBV11-2 with TRBJ1-1, with unresolved D. Germline CDR1 reads SGHAT; CDR2 reads FQNNGV. With 0 bases removed from V and 0 bases from J, the gap between germline ends came to 11 bases. The CDR3 sequence is 16 residues long. The CDR3 bases are TGTGCCAGCAGCTTAGATCGCGACCGACTGAACACTGAAGCTTTCTTT. Residues: CASSLDRDRLNTEAFF.

This chain links TRBV9 with TRBJ2-2; tentatively, D is TRBD1 (5 bases). With 1 base removed from V and 1 base from J, the gap between germline ends came to 17 bases. Germline V CDR1 and CDR2: SGDLS, YYNGEE. This CDR3 is built from 18 residues. In nucleotides, the CDR3 is TGTGCCAGCAGCGTACAATCAGTTTGGGGCCTGAACACCGGGGAGCTGTTTTTT. Its protein product is CASSVQSVWGLNTGELFF.